This T cell receptor beta chain emerged from a study of T cell responses to AZD1222 COVID-19 vaccine. General study findings and limits: Elevations in Spike-specific TCR breadth and depth followed administration of two AZD1222 doses. In the spike-specific TCR repertoire, nearly half reportedly target unmutated variant regions. Donors in the cohort were predominantly white British and more often female, and clonal diversity was possibly underestimated. In all cases, repertoires were sampled only after the peak T cell response.

Clones were sequenced by immunoSEQ multiplex PCR, and TCRdb holds only the in-frame ones, with some missing. The sample consists of under 70,000 clones, 70% to 80% of them appearing once. On this clone itself: What it binds is unknown.

The CDR3 length is 16 residues. CDR1 KGHSH and CDR2 LQKENI come from the germline V gene. The V end lost 3 bases, the J end lost 7 bases, and 21 bases lay between the germline ends. Source: peripheral blood, taken 28 days after the second AZD1222 dose. The source is an adult who received the AZD1222 COVID-19 vaccine. The V gene is TRBV18, the J gene TRBJ1-1; perhaps TRBD1 as D (5 bases). CDR3 sequence (DNA): TGTGCCAGCTCACCCCTACCGTGGGGCCTCAGAGATGAAGCTTTCTTT. It is translated as CASSPLPWGLRDEAFF.